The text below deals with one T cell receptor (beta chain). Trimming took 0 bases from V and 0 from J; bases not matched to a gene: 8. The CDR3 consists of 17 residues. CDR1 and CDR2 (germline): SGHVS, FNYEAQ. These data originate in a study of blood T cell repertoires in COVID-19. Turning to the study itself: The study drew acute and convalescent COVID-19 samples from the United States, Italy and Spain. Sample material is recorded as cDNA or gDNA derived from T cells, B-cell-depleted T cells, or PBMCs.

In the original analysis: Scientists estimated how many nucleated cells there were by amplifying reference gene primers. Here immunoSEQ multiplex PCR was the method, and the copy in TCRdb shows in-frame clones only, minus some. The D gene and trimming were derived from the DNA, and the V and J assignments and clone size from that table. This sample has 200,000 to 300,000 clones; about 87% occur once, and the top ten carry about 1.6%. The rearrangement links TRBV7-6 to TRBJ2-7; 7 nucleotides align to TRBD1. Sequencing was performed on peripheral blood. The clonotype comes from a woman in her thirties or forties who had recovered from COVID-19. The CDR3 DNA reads TGTGCCAGCAGCTTAGCGTCCTCGGGACAGAACTCCTACGAGCAGTACTTC. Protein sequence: CASSLASSGQNSYEQYF. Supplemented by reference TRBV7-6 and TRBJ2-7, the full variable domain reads GAGVSQSPRYKVTKRGQDVALRCDPISGHVSLYWYRQALGQGPEFLTYFNYEAQQDKSGLPNDRFSAERPEGSISTLTIQRTEQRDSAMYRCASSLASSGQNSYEQYFGPGTRLTVT.